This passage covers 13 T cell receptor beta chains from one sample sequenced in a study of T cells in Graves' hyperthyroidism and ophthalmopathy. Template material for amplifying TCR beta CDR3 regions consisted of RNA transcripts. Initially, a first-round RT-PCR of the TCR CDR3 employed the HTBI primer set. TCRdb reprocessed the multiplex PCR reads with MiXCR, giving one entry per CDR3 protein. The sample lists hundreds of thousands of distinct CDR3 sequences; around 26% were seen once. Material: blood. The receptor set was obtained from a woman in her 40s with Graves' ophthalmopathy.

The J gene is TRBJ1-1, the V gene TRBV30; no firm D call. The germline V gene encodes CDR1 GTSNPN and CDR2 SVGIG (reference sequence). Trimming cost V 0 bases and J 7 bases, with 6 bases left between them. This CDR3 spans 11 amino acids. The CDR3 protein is CAWSVWLEAFF. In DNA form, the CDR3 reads TGTGCCTGGAGTGTATGGCTTGAAGCTTTCTTT.

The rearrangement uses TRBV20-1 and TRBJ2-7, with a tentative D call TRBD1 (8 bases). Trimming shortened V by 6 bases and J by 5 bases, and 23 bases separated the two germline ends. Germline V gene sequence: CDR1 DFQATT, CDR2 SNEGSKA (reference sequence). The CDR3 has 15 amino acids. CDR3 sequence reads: CSANRPYRGGDEQYF. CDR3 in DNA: TGCAGTGCCAACAGGCCCTACAGGGGGGGCGACGAGCAGTACTTC.

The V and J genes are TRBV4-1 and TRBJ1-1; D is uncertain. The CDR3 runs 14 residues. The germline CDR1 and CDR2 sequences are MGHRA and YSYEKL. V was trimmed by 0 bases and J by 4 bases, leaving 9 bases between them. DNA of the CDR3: TGCGCCAGCAGCCAAGAACCCCGGACCACTGAAGCTTTCTTT. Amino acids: CASSQEPRTTEAFF.

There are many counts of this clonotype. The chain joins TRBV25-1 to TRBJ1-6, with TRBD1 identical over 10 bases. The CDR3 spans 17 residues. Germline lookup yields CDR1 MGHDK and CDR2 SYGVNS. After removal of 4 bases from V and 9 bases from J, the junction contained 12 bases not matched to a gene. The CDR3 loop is CASSASPGWDRGSPLHF. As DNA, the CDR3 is TGTGCCAGCAGTGCTTCCCCAGGCTGGGACAGGGGTTCACCCCTCCACTTT. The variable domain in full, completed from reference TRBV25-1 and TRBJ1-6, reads EADIYQTPRYLVIGTGKKITLECSQTMGHDKMYWYQQDPGMELHLIHYSYGVNSTEKGDLSSESTVSRIRTEHFPLTLESARPSHTSQYLCASSASPGWDRGSPLHFGNGTRLTVT.

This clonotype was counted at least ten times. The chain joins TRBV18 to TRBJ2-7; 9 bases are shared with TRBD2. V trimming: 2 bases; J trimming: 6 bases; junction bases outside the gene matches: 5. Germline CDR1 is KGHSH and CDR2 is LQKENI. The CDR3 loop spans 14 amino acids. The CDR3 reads CASSPWGTSSEQYF. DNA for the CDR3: TGTGCCAGCTCACCATGGGGGACTAGCAGCGAGCAGTACTTC.

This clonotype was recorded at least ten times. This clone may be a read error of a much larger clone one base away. The CDR3 DNA follows: TGTGCCAGCAGTGGGTGGGAGAACACTGAAGCTTTCTTT. Its protein is CASSGWENTEAFF. The rearrangement joins TRBV2 to TRBJ1-1; D is undetermined. V was clipped by 4 bases and J by 1 base, with 7 bases between them. Germline CDR1 and CDR2: SNHLY and FYNNEI. The CDR3 runs to 13 residues.

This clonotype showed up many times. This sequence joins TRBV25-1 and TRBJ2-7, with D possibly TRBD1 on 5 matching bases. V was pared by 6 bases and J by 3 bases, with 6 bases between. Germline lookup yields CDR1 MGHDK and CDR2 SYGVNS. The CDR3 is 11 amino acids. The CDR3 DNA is TGTGCCAGCAGGGACATCTACGAGCAGTACTTC. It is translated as CASRDIYEQYF.

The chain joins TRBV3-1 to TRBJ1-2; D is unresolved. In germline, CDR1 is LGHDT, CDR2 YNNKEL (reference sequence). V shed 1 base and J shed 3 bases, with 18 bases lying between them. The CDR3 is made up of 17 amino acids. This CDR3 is CASSQGPVALVDYGYTF. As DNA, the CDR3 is TGTGCCAGCAGCCAAGGGCCAGTGGCCCTAGTTGACTATGGCTACACCTTC.

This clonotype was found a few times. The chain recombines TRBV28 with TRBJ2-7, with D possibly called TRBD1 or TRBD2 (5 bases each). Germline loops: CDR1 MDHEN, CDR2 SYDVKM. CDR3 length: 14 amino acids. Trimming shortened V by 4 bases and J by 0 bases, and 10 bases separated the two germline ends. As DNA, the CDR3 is TGTGCCAGCAGTTCGGGACGGTTCTCCTACGAGCAGTACTTC. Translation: CASSSGRFSYEQYF.

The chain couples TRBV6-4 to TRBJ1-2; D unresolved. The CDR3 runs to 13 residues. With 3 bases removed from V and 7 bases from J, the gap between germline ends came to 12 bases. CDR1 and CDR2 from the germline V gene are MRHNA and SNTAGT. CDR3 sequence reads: CASSERYKGGYTF. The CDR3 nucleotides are TGTGCCAGCAGTGAACGGTATAAGGGTGGCTACACCTTC.

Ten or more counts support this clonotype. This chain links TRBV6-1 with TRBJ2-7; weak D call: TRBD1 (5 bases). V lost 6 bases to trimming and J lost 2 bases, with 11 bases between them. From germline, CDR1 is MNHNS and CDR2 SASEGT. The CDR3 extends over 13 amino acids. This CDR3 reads CASRDGAAYEQYF. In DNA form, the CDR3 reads TGTGCCAGCAGGGATGGGGCAGCCTACGAGCAGTACTTC.

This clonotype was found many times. The CDR3 region is CAWSAGVGVQETQYF. The CDR3 region has the DNA TGTGCCTGGAGTGCGGGGGTTGGAGTCCAAGAGACCCAGTACTTC. The chain carries TRBV30 and TRBJ2-5; D is possibly TRBD2 (6 bases). From germline, CDR1 is GTSNPN and CDR2 SVGIG (reference sequence). This CDR3 contains 15 residues. V lost 1 base, J lost 1 base, and 13 bases lay in between.

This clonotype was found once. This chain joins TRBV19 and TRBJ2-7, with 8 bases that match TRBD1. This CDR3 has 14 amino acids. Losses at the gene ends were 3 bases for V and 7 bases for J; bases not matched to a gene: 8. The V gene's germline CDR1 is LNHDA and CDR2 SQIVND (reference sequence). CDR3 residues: CASSIAGGRGEQYF. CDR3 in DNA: TGTGCCAGTAGTATCGCAGGGGGCCGGGGTGAGCAGTACTTC. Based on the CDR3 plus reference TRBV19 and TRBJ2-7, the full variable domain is DGGITQSPKYLFRKEGQNVTLSCEQNLNHDAMYWYRQDPGQGLRLIYYSQIVNDFQKGDIAEGYSVSREKKESFPLTVTSAQKNPTAFYLCASSIAGGRGEQYFGPGTRLTVT.